Listed below are T cell receptor beta chains from one sample, sequenced in a study of T cell responses to AZD1222 COVID-19 vaccine. Using immunoSEQ multiplex PCR, the repertoire was profiled, and TCRdb retains in-frame clones only, with some absent. The table includes 70,000 or so clones, roughly 91% detected once. The sample in question was peripheral blood, obtained on day 0 of AZD1222 vaccination. These receptors were taken from an adult in good health. The CDR3 runs from the conserved cysteine through the conserved F or W. The order of the fields is D gene, V gene, clone size, J gene, CDR3 protein, CDR3 DNA. The D gene is left open where the match is weak. The listing skips clone size in some rows; elsewhere it reads once, few, many or a size class.

D: NA; V: TRBV2; size: NA; J: TRBJ1-4; CDR3: CASSSGINEKLFF; DNA: TGTGCCAGCAGTTCGGGGATTAATGAAAAACTGTTTTTT
D: NA; V: TRBV30; size: NA; J: TRBJ1-1; CDR3: CAWSTGRTEAFF; DNA: TGTGCCTGGAGTACTGGGAGGACTGAAGCTTTCTTT
D: NA; V: TRBV28; size: NA; J: TRBJ1-4; CDR3: CASSFPGEKLFF; DNA: TGTGCCAGCAGCTTCCCCGGTGAAAAACTGTTTTTT
D: NA; V: TRBV30; size: NA; J: TRBJ1-6; CDR3: CAWSAERSSSPLHF; DNA: TGTGCCTGGAGTGCCGAAAGATCTTCTTCACCCCTCCACTTT
D: TRBD1; V: TRBV7-2; size: NA; J: TRBJ1-5; CDR3: CASSHPRGTGANQPQHF; DNA: TGTGCCAGCAGCCACCCTCGCGGGACAGGGGCCAATCAGCCCCAGCATTTT
D: TRBD1; V: TRBV9; size: NA; J: TRBJ1-3; CDR3: CASSVDPQGDGNTIYF; DNA: TGTGCCAGCAGCGTAGATCCCCAGGGGGACGGAAACACCATATATTTT
D: NA; V: TRBV3-1/TRBV3-2; size: NA; J: TRBJ1-6; CDR3: CASSPSSYNSPLHF; DNA: TGTGCCAGCAGCCCGAGCTCCTATAATTCACCCCTCCACTTT
D: TRBD1; V: TRBV10-1; size: NA; J: TRBJ1-2; CDR3: CASSHTTGNYGYTF; DNA: TGCGCCAGCAGCCACACGACAGGGAACTATGGCTACACCTTC
D: NA; V: TRBV5-1; size: NA; J: TRBJ1-2; CDR3: CASSLAQDYGYTF; DNA: TGCGCCAGCAGCTTGGCCCAGGACTATGGCTACACCTTC
D: NA; V: TRBV11-2; size: NA; J: TRBJ1-2; CDR3: CASSFGAGHYGYTF; DNA: TGTGCCAGCAGCTTCGGAGCAGGGCACTATGGCTACACCTTC
D: NA; V: TRBV19; size: NA; J: TRBJ1-1; CDR3: CASSIASGTLNTEAFF; DNA: TGTGCCAGTAGTATAGCTTCCGGGACATTGAACACTGAAGCTTTCTTT
D: NA; V: TRBV6-5; size: NA; J: TRBJ1-1; CDR3: CASSPGRGTEAFF; DNA: TGTGCCAGCAGTCCAGGGAGAGGCACTGAAGCTTTCTTT
D: NA; V: TRBV27; size: NA; J: TRBJ2-7; CDR3: CASDTYRDHAYEQYF; DNA: TGTGCCAGCGATACCTACAGGGATCATGCCTACGAGCAGTACTTC
D: TRBD2; V: TRBV6-4; size: few; J: TRBJ2-1; CDR3: CASSEGLAGFEQFF; DNA: TGTGCCAGCAGTGAGGGACTAGCGGGGTTTGAGCAGTTCTTC
D: TRBD1; V: TRBV19; size: NA; J: TRBJ2-4; CDR3: CASSEGAAGGKNIQYF; DNA: TGTGCCAGTAGTGAGGGGGCAGCAGGGGGCAAAAACATTCAGTACTTC
D: NA; V: TRBV30; size: once; J: TRBJ1-2; CDR3: CAWTPGSENYGYTF; DNA: TGTGCCTGGACCCCGGGGAGCGAAAACTATGGCTACACCTTC
D: TRBD1; V: TRBV3-1/TRBV3-2; size: hyperexpanded; J: TRBJ1-1; CDR3: CASSQPGQGARTEAFF; DNA: TGTGCCAGCAGCCAACCGGGACAGGGGGCGCGGACTGAAGCTTTCTTT
D: TRBD1; V: TRBV12-5; size: NA; J: TRBJ1-4; CDR3: CASGVQGATEKLFF; DNA: TGTGCTAGTGGAGTGCAGGGGGCAACGGAAAAACTGTTTTTT
D: NA; V: TRBV30; size: once; J: TRBJ1-5; CDR3: CAWRYGGQSNQPQHF; DNA: TGTGCCTGGAGGTACGGGGGGCAAAGCAATCAGCCCCAGCATTTT
D: NA; V: TRBV16; size: NA; J: TRBJ1-1; CDR3: CASSQFGELNTEAFF; DNA: TGTGCCAGCAGCCAATTCGGGGAGCTGAACACTGAAGCTTTCTTT
D: NA; V: TRBV15; size: NA; J: TRBJ1-4; CDR3: CATSRDKRVGDEKLFF; DNA: TGTGCCACCAGCAGAGATAAGAGGGTCGGTGATGAAAAACTGTTTTTT
D: NA; V: TRBV30; size: NA; J: TRBJ1-5; CDR3: CAWSVNRDNQPQHF; DNA: TGTGCCTGGAGTGTAAACAGGGATAATCAGCCCCAGCATTTT
D: NA; V: TRBV7-6; size: NA; J: TRBJ2-2; CDR3: CASSPSTGIGKAGELFF; DNA: TGTGCCAGCAGCCCCTCAACAGGGATAGGAAAGGCCGGGGAGCTGTTTTTT
D: TRBD1; V: TRBV5-4; size: NA; J: TRBJ2-7; CDR3: CASSPEGTETYEQYF; DNA: TGTGCCAGCAGCCCCGAGGGGACAGAAACTTACGAGCAGTACTTC
D: TRBD2; V: TRBV7-2; size: few; J: TRBJ2-2; CDR3: CASSLRGGSNTGELFF; DNA: TGTGCCAGCAGCTTACGCGGGGGATCGAACACCGGGGAGCTGTTTTTT
D: NA; V: TRBV30; size: NA; J: TRBJ1-2; CDR3: CAWGAGEVYGYTF; DNA: TGTGCCTGGGGCGCAGGGGAGGTATATGGCTACACCTTC
D: NA; V: TRBV2; size: few; J: TRBJ2-7; CDR3: CASSESPDRYEQYF; DNA: TGTGCCAGCAGTGAAAGCCCCGACAGGTACGAGCAGTACTTC
D: NA; V: TRBV25-1; size: NA; J: TRBJ1-4; CDR3: CASSAAQTRTNEKLFF; DNA: TGTGCCAGCAGTGCCGCCCAGACACGGACTAATGAAAAACTGTTTTTT
D: NA; V: TRBV30; size: NA; J: TRBJ2-7; CDR3: CAWNSGGAYEQYF; DNA: TGTGCCTGGAACTCGGGCGGGGCCTACGAGCAGTACTTC
D: TRBD2; V: TRBV6-4; size: NA; J: TRBJ2-1; CDR3: CASSRLAGALNEQFF; DNA: TGTGCCAGCAGCCGACTAGCGGGGGCCCTCAATGAGCAGTTCTTC
D: NA; V: TRBV5-4; size: NA; J: TRBJ2-2; CDR3: CASSSVGGRAGELFF; DNA: TGTGCCAGCAGCTCTGTCGGGGGTCGGGCCGGGGAGCTGTTTTTT
D: NA; V: TRBV3-1/TRBV3-2; size: NA; J: TRBJ1-2; CDR3: CASSRESGLYGYTF; DNA: TGTGCCAGCAGCCGCGAATCAGGGCTCTATGGCTACACCTTC
D: TRBD1; V: TRBV12-5; size: once; J: TRBJ1-2; CDR3: CASGLVQGRGTSNYGYTF; DNA: TGTGCTAGTGGTTTGGTACAGGGCAGGGGGACATCTAACTATGGCTACACCTTC
D: NA; V: TRBV9; size: NA; J: TRBJ1-5; CDR3: CASSLGGGDGQPQHF; DNA: TGTGCCAGCAGCCTGGGGGGAGGGGATGGTCAGCCCCAGCATTTT
D: NA; V: TRBV19; size: NA; J: TRBJ1-4; CDR3: CAGAVTHGEKLFF; DNA: TGTGCCGGGGCGGTGACCCACGGGGAAAAACTGTTTTTT
D: NA; V: TRBV5-5; size: NA; J: TRBJ1-5; CDR3: CASSLDVQGQPQHF; DNA: TGTGCCAGCAGCTTGGACGTCCAGGGGCAGCCCCAGCATTTT
D: TRBD1; V: TRBV12-5; size: NA; J: TRBJ1-2; CDR3: CASRVHTGGAGYGYTF; DNA: TGTGCTAGCAGAGTCCACACAGGGGGCGCAGGGTATGGCTACACCTTC
D: TRBD1; V: TRBV19; size: NA; J: TRBJ1-5; CDR3: CASSTDRGLQPQHF; DNA: TGTGCCAGTAGTACGGACAGGGGGTTGCAGCCCCAGCATTTT
D: NA; V: TRBV27; size: NA; J: TRBJ1-2; CDR3: CASSLRGAYGYTF; DNA: TGTGCCAGCAGTTTAAGGGGGGCGTACGGCTACACCTTC
D: NA; V: TRBV6-1; size: NA; J: TRBJ1-2; CDR3: CASSERGTANYGYTF; DNA: TGTGCCAGCAGTGAAAGGGGTACAGCCAACTATGGCTACACCTTC
D: NA; V: TRBV5-4; size: NA; J: TRBJ2-7; CDR3: CASSLGPRSEQYF; DNA: TGTGCCAGCAGCTTGGGTCCCAGGAGCGAGCAGTACTTC
D: NA; V: TRBV19; size: once; J: TRBJ2-7; CDR3: CASSIRSHEQYF; DNA: TGTGCCAGTAGTATTCGGTCCCACGAGCAGTACTTC
D: NA; V: TRBV12-5; size: NA; J: TRBJ1-5; CDR3: CASGLVRDWPQHF; DNA: TGTGCTAGTGGTTTGGTCAGGGACTGGCCCCAGCATTTT
D: NA; V: TRBV6-1; size: many; J: TRBJ1-1; CDR3: CASSTWDTLNTEAFF; DNA: TGTGCCAGCAGTACATGGGACACTCTGAACACTGAAGCTTTCTTT
D: NA; V: TRBV18; size: NA; J: TRBJ1-6; CDR3: CASSPPNSPLHF; DNA: TGTGCCAGCTCACCACCGAATTCACCCCTCCACTTT
D: NA; V: TRBV19; size: few; J: TRBJ1-5; CDR3: CASSIKGLGNQPQHF; DNA: TGTGCCAGTAGTATAAAGGGGCTGGGGAATCAGCCCCAGCATTTT